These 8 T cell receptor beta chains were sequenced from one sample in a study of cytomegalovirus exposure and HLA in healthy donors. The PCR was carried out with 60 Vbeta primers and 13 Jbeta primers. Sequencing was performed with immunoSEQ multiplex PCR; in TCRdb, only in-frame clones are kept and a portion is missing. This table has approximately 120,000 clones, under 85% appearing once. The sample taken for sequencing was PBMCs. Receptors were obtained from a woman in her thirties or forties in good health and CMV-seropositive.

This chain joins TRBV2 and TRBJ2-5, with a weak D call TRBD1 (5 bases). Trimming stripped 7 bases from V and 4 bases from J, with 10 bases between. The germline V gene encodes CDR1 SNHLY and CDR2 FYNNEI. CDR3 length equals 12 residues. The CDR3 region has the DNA TGTGCCAGCAAGGGGTGGAGAGAGACCCAGTACTTC. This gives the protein CASKGWRETQYF.

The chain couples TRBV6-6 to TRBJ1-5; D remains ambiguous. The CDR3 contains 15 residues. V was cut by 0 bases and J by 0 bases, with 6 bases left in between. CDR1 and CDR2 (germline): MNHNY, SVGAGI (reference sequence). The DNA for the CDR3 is TGTGCCAGCAGTTACTCGCGAGGTAGCAATCAGCCCCAGCATTTT. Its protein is CASSYSRGSNQPQHF.

The CDR3 spells CASSTISGTSGGTDTQYF. The CDR3 nucleotides read TGTGCCAGCAGTACCATCTCCGGGACTAGCGGGGGCACAGATACGCAGTATTTT. This chain links TRBV28 with TRBJ2-3; 13 bases fit TRBD2. The germline V gene has CDR1 MDHEN and CDR2 SYDVKM. The CDR3 length is 18 residues. Trimming took 5 bases from V and 1 from J; bases not matched to a gene: 9. The variable domain in full, completed from reference TRBV28 and TRBJ2-3, reads DVKVTQSSRYLVKRTGEKVFLECVQDMDHENMFWYRQDPGLGLRLIYFSYDVKMKEKGDIPEGYSVSREKKERFSLILESASTNQTSMYLCASSTISGTSGGTDTQYFGPGTRLTVL.

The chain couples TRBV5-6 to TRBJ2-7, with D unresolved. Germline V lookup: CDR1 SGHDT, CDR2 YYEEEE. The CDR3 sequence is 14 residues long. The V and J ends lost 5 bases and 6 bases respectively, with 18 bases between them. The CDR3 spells CASRSGAVAFEQYF. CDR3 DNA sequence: TGTGCCAGCAGGTCTGGAGCCGTCGCCTTCGAGCAGTACTTC. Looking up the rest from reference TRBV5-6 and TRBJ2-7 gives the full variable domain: DAGVTQSPTHLIKTRGQQVTLRCSPKSGHDTVSWYQQALGQGPQFIFQYYEEEERQRGNFPDRFSGHQFPNYSSELNVNALLLGDSALYLCASRSGAVAFEQYFGPGTRLTVT.

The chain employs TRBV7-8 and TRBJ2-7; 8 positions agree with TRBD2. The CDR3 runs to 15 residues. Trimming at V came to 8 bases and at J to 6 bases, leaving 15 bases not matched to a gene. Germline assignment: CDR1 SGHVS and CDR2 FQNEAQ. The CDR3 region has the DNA TGTGCCAGCTCACACCCGGGACTAGTGAACCGCGAGCAGTACTTC. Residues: CASSHPGLVNREQYF.

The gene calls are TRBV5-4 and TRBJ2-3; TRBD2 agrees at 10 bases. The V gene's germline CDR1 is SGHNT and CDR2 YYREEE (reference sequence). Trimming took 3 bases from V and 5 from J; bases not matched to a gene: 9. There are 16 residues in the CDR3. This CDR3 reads CASSSPSVAGGDTQYF. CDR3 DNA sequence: TGTGCCAGCAGCTCCCCCTCGGTAGCGGGGGGAGATACGCAGTATTTT. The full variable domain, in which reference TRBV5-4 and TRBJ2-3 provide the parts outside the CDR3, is ETGVTQSPTHLIKTRGQQVTLRCSSQSGHNTVSWYQQALGQGPQFIFQYYREEENGRGNFPPRFSGLQFPNYSSELNVNALELDDSALYLCASSSPSVAGGDTQYFGPGTRLTVL.

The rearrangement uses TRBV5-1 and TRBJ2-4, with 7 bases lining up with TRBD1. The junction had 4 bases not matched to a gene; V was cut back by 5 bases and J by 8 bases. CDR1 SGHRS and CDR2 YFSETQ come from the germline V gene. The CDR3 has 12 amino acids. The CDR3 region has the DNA TGCGCCAGCAGGGCAGGGGGAGACATTCAGTACTTC. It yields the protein CASRAGGDIQYF. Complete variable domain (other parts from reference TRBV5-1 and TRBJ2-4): KAGVTQTPRYLIKTRGQQVTLSCSPISGHRSVSWYQQTPGQGLQFLFEYFSETQRNKGNFPGRFSGRQFSNSRSEMNVSTLELGDSALYLCASRAGGDIQYFGAGTRLSVL.

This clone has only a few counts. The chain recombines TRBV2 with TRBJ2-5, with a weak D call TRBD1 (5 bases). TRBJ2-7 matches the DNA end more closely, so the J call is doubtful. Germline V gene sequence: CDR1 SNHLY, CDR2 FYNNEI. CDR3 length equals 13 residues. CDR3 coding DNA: TGTGCCAGCTGGGGCGGCTTCACCTACGAGCAGTACTTC. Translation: CASWGGFTYEQYF.